These 7 T cell receptor beta chains originate from one sample sequenced in a study of blood T cells in healthy people across ages. A J-beta primer mix and a sample-barcoded 5' primer were used in a second PCR of about 6 to 12 cycles. One entry per CDR3 protein results from TCRdb running MiXCR on the 5' RACE reads. In the table there are about 930,000 distinct CDR3 sequences, about 27% of which are singletons. These data also featured in a second study, about T cells of mothers and their children.

Sequencing used blood. The receptor set was obtained from a woman aged 35 to 49 in good health.

This clonotype was picked up many times. The chain recombines TRBV20-1 with TRBJ2-5, with D possibly being TRBD2 (7 bases). CDR3 length: 13 residues. The V gene lost 6 bases and the J gene lost 0 bases, with 11 bases spanning the gap. Germline V gene data show CDR1 as DFQATT and CDR2 as SNEGSKA (reference sequence). The CDR3 loop reads CSAGGRYQETQYF. The DNA of the CDR3 is TGCAGTGCGGGGGGGCGGTACCAAGAGACCCAGTACTTC.

A word on this clonotype: An end of the junction differs from the germline gene, which may be a read error. V gene TRBV24-1 combines with J gene TRBJ1-2, with 7 bases lining up with TRBD1. This CDR3 spans 14 amino acids. Germline assignment: CDR1 KGHDR and CDR2 SFDVKD. The CDR3 region is CTTSPGQRSYGYTF. The DNA for the CDR3 is TGTACCACCAGTCCGGGACAGAGAAGCTATGGCTACACCTTC.

This chain joins TRBV20-1 and TRBJ2-5; 9 bases are a match to TRBD1. Judging by the DNA end, TRBJ2-7 fits better; the J call may be wrong. The germline V gene has CDR1 DFQATT and CDR2 SNEGSKA (reference sequence). This CDR3 has 14 amino acids. The CDR3 loop is CSAHTGTGSGEQYF. The CDR3 DNA follows: TGCAGTGCCCACACCGGGACAGGGTCCGGCGAGCAGTACTTC.

The chain recombines TRBV20-1 with TRBJ2-7; D not certain. Deletions cut 2 bases from V and 1 base from J, with 18 bases between. This CDR3 region has 16 residues. Per germline, CDR1 DFQATT and CDR2 SNEGSKA (reference sequence). For the CDR3, the DNA is TGCAGTGCTAGAATTGGTGGCGTCCACCCATCCTACGAGCAGTACTTC. Amino acids: CSARIGGVHPSYEQYF.

Ten or more counts support this clonotype. The V call is TRBV15, the J call TRBJ1-2; D unresolved. CDR1 and CDR2 from the germline V gene are LNHNV and YYDKDF (reference sequence). Trimming pared 0 bases from V and 6 bases from J, leaving 17 bases between. The CDR3 is 16 amino acids. In DNA form, the CDR3 reads TGTGCCACCAGCAGAGAAGGTTCAGGAACCAGAAATGGCTACACCTTC. Translation: CATSREGSGTRNGYTF.

This clonotype was counted only a few times. The rearrangement joins TRBV7-9 to TRBJ1-5, with 7 bases fitting TRBD1. The germline V gene has CDR1 SEHNR and CDR2 FQNEAQ (reference sequence). The CDR3 contains 12 residues. The J segment lost 4 bases and the V segment lost 8 bases, leaving 2 bases of the junction unmatched. The DNA of the CDR3 is TGTGCCAGCGCAGGGGGAAATCAGCCCCAGCATTTT. It yields the protein CASAGGNQPQHF. Complete variable domain (other parts from reference TRBV7-9 and TRBJ1-5): DTGVSQNPRHKITKRGQNVTFRCDPISEHNRLYWYRQTLGQGPEFLTYFQNEAQLEKSRLLSDRFSAERPKGSFSTLEIQRTEQGDSAMYLCASAGGNQPQHFGDGTRLSIL.

This clonotype was counted only a few times. This sequence joins TRBV12-5 and TRBJ2-7, with TRBD2 as a possible D gene (5 bases). CDR3 length: 15 amino acids. Germline CDR1 and CDR2: LGHNT and FRNRAP. Trimming stripped 3 bases from V and 2 bases from J, with 14 bases between. The CDR3 coding sequence is TGTGCTAGTGGTTTTGTAAGGCGGGCCACCTACGAGCAGTACTTC. It specifies CASGFVRRATYEQYF.